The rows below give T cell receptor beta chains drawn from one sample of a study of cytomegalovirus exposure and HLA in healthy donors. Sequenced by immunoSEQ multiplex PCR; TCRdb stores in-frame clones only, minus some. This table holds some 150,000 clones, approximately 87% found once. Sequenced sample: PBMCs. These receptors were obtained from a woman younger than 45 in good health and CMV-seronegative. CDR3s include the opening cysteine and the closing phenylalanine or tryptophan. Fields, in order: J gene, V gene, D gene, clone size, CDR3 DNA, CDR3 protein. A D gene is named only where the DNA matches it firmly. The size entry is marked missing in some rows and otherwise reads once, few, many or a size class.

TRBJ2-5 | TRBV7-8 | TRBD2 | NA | TGTGCCAGCAGACCGCGGGGGGGCGGTGGAGAGACCCAGTACTTC | CASRPRGGGGETQYF
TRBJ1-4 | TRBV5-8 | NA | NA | TGTGCCAGCAGCTTGTTCGCACAGACCTCAACTAATGAAAAACTGTTTTTT | CASSLFAQTSTNEKLFF
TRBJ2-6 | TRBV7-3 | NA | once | TGTGCCAGCAGCCTGCAGCCAGGGTACCCCTCTGGGGCCAACGTCCTGACTTTC | CASSLQPGYPSGANVLTF
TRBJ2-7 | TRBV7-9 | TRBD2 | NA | TGTGCCAGCAGCTTGACTAGCGGGAGCCCTAGTGTCGAGCAGTACTTC | CASSLTSGSPSVEQYF
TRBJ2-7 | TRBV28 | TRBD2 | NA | TGTGCCAGCAGTAGCGGGAGGTTCGTCTCCTACGAGCAGTACTTC | CASSSGRFVSYEQYF
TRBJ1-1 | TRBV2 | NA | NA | TGTGCCAGCAGTGATAATAGGGGGACTGAAGCTTTCTTT | CASSDNRGTEAFF
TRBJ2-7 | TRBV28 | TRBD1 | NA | TGTGCCAGCAGTTTCGCCTACAGGGGGCCCTCCTACGAGCAGTACTTC | CASSFAYRGPSYEQYF
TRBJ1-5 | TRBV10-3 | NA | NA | TGTGCCATCTCCCGGACAGAATCTAATCAGCCCCAGCATTTT | CAISRTESNQPQHF
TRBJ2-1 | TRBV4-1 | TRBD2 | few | TGCGCCAGCAGCCATACCCCAGGGACTAGCGGGAGGGGCGATGAGCAGTTCTTC | CASSHTPGTSGRGDEQFF
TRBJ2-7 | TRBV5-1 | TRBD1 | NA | TGCGCCAGCAGTCGGGACAGGGGCCACGAGCAGTACTTC | CASSRDRGHEQYF
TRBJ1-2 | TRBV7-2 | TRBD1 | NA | TGTGCCAGCAGCTTAATCGGGGGACAGGGTCATGGCTACACCTTC | CASSLIGGQGHGYTF
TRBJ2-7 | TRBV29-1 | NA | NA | TGCAGCGTGGAGACAGTTACCTACGAGCAGTACTTC | CSVETVTYEQYF
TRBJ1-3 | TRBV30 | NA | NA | TGTGCCTCCTCCTGGGGAGTTGCCCTGGCTGGAAACACCATATATTTT | CASSWGVALAGNTIYF
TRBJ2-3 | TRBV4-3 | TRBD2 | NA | TGCGCCAGCAGTGTTACTAGCGGGACCACAGATACGCAGTATTTT | CASSVTSGTTDTQYF
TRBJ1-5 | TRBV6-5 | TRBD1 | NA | TGTGCCAGCAGGCCACAGGGGAACAATCAGCCCCAGCATTTT | CASRPQGNNQPQHF
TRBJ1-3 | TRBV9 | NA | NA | TGTGCCAGCAGCGTAGCTGGTTCCCCTACCCACTCTGGAAACACCATATATTTT | CASSVAGSPTHSGNTIYF
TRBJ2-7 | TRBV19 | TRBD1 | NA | TGTGCCAGTACCCCCGGACAGGGGCATACCTACGAGCAGTACTTC | CASTPGQGHTYEQYF
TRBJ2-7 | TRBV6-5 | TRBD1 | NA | TGTGCCAGCAGTTACACGACAGGGGGCAGGTCCTACGAGCAGTACTTC | CASSYTTGGRSYEQYF
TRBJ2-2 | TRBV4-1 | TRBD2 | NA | TGCGCCAGCAGCCCAAGCGGGGCGAACACCGGGGAGCTGTTTTTT | CASSPSGANTGELFF
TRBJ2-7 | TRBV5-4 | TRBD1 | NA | TGTGCCACCGGAAACAGGACAGGGGGCTACTACGAGCAGTACTTC | CATGNRTGGYYEQYF
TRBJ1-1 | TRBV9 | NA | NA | TGTGCCAGCAGCGTAGCGCCACATGGGGGGGAGGCTTTCTTT | CASSVAPHGGEAFF
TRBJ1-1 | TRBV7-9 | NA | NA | TGTGCCAGCAGCGGGACACCGAACACTGAAGCTTTCTTT | CASSGTPNTEAFF
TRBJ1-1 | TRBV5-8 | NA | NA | TGTGCCAGCAGCCTCGACCGCGGGTATGAAGCTTTCTTT | CASSLDRGYEAFF
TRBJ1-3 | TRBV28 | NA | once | TGTGCCAGCAGTTTCTCGAGGAGTTACGGAAACACCATATATTTT | CASSFSRSYGNTIYF
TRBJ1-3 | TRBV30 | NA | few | TGTGCCTGGAGCCAGGCTGGAAACACCATATATTTT | CAWSQAGNTIYF
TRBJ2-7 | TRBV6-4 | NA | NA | TGTGCCAGGCCGGACAGCTGCGAGCAGTACTTC | CARPDSCEQYF
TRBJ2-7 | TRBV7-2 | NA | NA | TGTGCCAGCAGCTATCAGGAGGGGGCCTCCTACGAGCAGTACTTC | CASSYQEGASYEQYF